This T cell receptor beta chain was identified in a study of blood T cell repertoires in COVID-19. Some clones are missing from TCRdb's copy, which holds only in-frame ones; the method was immunoSEQ multiplex PCR. Among around 210,000 clones, around 90% were seen once, and the ten largest hold around 8.9%. Looked up from germline, CDR1 is MGHRA and CDR2 is YSYEKL. The V segment lost 0 bases and the J segment 4 bases; nucleotides outside the gene matches: 3. This CDR3 comprises 15 residues. This clone has just one count. What was sequenced was PBMCs or T cells enriched from blood (not recorded which). The chain uses TRBV4-1 and TRBJ2-5, with TRBD2 matching 9 bases. This receptor was identified in a young woman who had recovered from COVID-19. CDR3 loop: CASSQELAGPETQYF. CDR3 sequence (DNA): TGCGCCAGCAGCCAAGAACTAGCGGGCCCAGAGACCCAGTACTTC.